This TCR beta chain was identified in a study of T cell responses to AZD1222 COVID-19 vaccine. Sequencing used immunoSEQ multiplex PCR; TCRdb keeps in-frame clones, though not all of them. Here the sample spans about 97,000 clones, nearly 90% being singletons. Trimming pared 1 base from V and 4 bases from J, leaving 13 bases between. Germline CDR1 is SGHTA and CDR2 is FQGTGA. This CDR3 region has 15 residues. This TCR derives from an adult in good health. Sequencing was performed on peripheral blood, taken on day 0 of AZD1222 vaccination. The V and J genes are TRBV7-3 and TRBJ1-2; unclear D gene. The CDR3: CASSLNAGTGYGYTF. CDR3 DNA sequence: TGTGCCAGCAGCTTAAACGCCGGAACCGGCTATGGCTACACCTTC. The whole variable domain, remainder taken from reference TRBV7-3 and TRBJ1-2, is GAGVSQTPSNKVTEKGKYVELRCDPISGHTALYWYRQSLGQGPEFLIYFQGTGAADDSGLPNDRFFAVRPEGSVSTLKIQRTERGDSAVYLCASSLNAGTGYGYTFGSGTRLTVV.